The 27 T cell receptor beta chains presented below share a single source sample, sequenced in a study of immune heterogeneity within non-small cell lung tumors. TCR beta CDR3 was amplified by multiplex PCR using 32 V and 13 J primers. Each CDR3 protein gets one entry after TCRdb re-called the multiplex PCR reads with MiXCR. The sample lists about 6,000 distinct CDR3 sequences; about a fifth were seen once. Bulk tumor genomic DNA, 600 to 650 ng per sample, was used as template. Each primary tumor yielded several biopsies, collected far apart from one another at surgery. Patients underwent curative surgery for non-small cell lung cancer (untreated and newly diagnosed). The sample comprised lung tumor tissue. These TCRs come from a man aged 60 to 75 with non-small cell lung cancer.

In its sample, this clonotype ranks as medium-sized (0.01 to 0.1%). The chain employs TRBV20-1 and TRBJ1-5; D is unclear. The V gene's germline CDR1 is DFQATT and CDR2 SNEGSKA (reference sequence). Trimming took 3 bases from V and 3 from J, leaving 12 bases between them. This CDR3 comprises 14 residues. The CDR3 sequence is CSARPTPDNQPQHF. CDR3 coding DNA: TGCAGTGCTAGGCCGACACCCGACAATCAGCCCCAGCATTTT.

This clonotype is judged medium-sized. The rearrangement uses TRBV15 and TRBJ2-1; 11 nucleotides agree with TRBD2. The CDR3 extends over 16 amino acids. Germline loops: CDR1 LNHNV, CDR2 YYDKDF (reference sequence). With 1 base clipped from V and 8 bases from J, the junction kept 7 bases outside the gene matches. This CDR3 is CATSRALAGGSYEQFF. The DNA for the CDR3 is TGTGCCACCAGCAGAGCCCTAGCGGGAGGTTCCTATGAGCAGTTCTTC.

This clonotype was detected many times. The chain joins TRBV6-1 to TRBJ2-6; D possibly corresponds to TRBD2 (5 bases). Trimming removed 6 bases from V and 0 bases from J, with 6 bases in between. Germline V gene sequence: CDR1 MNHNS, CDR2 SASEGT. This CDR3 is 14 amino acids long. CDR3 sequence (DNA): TGTGCCAGCAGGGGGAGCTCTGGGGCCAACGTCCTGACTTTC. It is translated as CASRGSSGANVLTF.

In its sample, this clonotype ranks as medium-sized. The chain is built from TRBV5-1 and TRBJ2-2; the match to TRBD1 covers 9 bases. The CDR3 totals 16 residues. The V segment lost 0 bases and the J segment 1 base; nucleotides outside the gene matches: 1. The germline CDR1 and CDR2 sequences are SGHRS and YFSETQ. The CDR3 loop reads CASSLGTGVNTGELFF. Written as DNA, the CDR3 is TGCGCCAGCAGCTTGGGGACAGGGGTGAACACCGGGGAGCTGTTTTTT.

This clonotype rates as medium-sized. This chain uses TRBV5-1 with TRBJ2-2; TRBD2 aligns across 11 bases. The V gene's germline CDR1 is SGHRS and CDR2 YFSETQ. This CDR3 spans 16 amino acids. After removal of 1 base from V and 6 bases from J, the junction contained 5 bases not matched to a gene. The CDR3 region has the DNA TGCGCCAGCAGCTTGCTAACTAGCGGGAGTTCCGGGGAGCTGTTTTTT. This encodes CASSLLTSGSSGELFF.

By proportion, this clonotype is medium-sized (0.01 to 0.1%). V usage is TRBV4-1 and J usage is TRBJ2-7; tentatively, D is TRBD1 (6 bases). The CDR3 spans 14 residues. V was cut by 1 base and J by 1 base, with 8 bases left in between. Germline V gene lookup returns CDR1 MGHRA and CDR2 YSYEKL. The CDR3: CASSQVDRSYEQYF. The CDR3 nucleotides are TGCGCCAGCAGCCAAGTCGACAGGTCCTACGAGCAGTACTTC.

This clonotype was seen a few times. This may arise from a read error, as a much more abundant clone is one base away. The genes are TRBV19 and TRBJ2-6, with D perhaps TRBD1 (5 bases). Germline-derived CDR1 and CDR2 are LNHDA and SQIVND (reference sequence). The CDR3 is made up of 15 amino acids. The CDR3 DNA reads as TGTGCCAGTAGCGCTCGAAGGTCTGGGGCCAACGTCCTGCCTTTC. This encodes CASSARRSGANVLPF.

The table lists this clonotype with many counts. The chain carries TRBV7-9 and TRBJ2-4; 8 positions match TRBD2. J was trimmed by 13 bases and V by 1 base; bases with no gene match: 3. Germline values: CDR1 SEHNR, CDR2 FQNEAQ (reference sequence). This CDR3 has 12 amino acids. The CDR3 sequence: CASSLGSGGQYF. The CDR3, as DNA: TGTGCCAGCAGCTTAGGAAGCGGGGGCCAGTACTTC.

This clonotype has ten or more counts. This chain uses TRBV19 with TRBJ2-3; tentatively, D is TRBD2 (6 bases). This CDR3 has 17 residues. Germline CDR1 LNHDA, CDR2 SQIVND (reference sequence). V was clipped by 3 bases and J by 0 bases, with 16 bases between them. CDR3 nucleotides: TGTGCCAGTAGTATTCAATCCGGGAGCAGAAGCACAGATACGCAGTATTTT. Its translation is CASSIQSGSRSTDTQYF.

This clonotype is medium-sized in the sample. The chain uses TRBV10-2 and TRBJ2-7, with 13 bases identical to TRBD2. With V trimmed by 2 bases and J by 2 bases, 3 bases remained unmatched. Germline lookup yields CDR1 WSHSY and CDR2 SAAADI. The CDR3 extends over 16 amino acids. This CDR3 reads CASSEDTSGRAYEQYF. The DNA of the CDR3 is TGCGCCAGCAGTGAGGATACTAGCGGGAGGGCCTACGAGCAGTACTTC.

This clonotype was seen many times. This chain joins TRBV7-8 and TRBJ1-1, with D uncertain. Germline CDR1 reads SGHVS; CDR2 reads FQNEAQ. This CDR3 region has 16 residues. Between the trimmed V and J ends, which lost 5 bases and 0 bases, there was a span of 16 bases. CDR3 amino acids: CASSPRAGTLNTEAFF. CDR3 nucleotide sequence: TGTGCCAGCAGCCCTAGGGCGGGCACTTTGAACACTGAAGCTTTCTTT.

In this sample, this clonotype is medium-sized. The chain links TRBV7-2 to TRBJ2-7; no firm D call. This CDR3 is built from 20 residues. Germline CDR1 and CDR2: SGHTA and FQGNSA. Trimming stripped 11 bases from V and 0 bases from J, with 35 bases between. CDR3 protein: CAAQVPGYFGPGQSSYEQYF. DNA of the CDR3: TGTGCCGCCCAGGTACCCGGTTATTTCGGGCCCGGTCAAAGCTCCTACGAGCAGTACTTC.

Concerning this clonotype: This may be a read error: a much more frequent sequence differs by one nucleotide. This chain's CDR3 is CASSQGRHQPHHF. The CDR3 DNA reads as TGTGCCAGCAGCCAGGGCAGGCATCAGCCCCATCATTTT. The chain carries TRBV3-1 and TRBJ1-5; D remains unclear. This CDR3 has 13 amino acids. The germline gives CDR1 LGHDT, CDR2 YNNKEL (reference sequence).

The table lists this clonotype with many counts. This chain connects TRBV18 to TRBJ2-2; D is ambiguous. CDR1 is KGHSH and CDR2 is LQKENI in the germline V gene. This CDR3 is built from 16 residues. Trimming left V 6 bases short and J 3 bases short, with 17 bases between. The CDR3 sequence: CASSKMPDGYTGELFF. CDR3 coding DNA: TGTGCCAGCTCCAAAATGCCGGACGGGTACACCGGGGAGCTGTTTTTT.

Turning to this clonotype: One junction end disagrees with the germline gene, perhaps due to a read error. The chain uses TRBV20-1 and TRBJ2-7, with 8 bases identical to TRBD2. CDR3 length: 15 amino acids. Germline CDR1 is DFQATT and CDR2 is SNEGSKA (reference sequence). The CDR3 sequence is CSASDSRGDSYEQHF. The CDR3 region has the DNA TGCAGTGCTAGCGATTCGCGGGGGGATTCCTACGAGCAGCACTTC.

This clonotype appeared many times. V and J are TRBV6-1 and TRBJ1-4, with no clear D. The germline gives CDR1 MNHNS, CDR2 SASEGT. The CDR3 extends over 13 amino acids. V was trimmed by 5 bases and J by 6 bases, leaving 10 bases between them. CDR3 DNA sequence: TGTGCCAGCAGTTATCGGTCTTATGAAAAACTGTTTTTT. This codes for CASSYRSYEKLFF.

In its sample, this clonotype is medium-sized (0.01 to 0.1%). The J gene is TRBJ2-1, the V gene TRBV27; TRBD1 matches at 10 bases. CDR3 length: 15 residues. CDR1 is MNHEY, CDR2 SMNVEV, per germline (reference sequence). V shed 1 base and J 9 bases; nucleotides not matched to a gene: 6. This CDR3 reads CASSLLGQGLGEQFF. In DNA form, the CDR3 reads TGTGCCAGCAGTTTATTGGGACAGGGGCTGGGTGAGCAGTTCTTC.

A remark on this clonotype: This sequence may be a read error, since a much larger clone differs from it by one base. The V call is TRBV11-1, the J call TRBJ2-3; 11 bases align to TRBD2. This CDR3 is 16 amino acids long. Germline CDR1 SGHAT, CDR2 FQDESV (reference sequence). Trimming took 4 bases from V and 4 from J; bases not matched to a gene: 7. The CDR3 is CASSSGLAGTADTQYF. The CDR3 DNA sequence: TGTGCCAGCAGCTCAGGACTAGCGGGCACCGCAGATACGCAGTATTTT.

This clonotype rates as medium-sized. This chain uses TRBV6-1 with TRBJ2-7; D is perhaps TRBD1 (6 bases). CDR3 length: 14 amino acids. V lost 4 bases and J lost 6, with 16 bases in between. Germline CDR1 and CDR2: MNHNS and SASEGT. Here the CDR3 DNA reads TGTGCCAGCAGTGCGGGACATAGAGGCGCCGAGCAGTACTTC. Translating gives CASSAGHRGAEQYF.

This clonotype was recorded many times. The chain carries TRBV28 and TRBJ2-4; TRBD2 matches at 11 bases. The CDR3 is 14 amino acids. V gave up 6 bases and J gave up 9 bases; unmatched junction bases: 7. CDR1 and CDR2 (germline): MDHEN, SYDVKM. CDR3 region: CASRTRLAGSIQYF. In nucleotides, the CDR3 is TGTGCCAGCAGAACCCGACTAGCGGGGAGCATTCAGTACTTC.

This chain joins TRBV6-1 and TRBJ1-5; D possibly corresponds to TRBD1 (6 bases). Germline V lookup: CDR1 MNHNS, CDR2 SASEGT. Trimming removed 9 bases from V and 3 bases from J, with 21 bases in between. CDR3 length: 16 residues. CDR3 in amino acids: CASRRRTVGYNQPQHF. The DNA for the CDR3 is TGTGCCAGTAGACGAAGGACAGTTGGTTACAATCAGCCCCAGCATTTT.

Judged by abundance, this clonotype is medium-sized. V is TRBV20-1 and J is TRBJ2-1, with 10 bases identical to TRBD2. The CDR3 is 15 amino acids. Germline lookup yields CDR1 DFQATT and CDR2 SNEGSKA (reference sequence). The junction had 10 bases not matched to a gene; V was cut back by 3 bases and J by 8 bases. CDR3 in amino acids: CSARPAGGWEDEQFF. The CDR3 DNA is TGCAGTGCTAGGCCAGCGGGAGGGTGGGAGGATGAGCAGTTCTTC.

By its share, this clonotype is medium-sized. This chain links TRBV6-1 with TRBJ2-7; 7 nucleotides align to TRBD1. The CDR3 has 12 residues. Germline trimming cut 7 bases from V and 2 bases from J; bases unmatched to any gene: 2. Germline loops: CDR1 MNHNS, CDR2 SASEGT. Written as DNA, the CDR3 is TGTGCCAGCAACCAGGGGGCCTACGAGCAGTACTTC. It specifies CASNQGAYEQYF.

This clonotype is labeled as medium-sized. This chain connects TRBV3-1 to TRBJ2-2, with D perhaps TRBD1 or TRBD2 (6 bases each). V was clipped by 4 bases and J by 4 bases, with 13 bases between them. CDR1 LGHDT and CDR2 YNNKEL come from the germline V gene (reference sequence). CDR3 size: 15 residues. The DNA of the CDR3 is TGTGCCAGCAGCCTCGGGGGCGGGACCACCGGGGAGCTGTTTTTT. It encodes CASSLGGGTTGELFF.

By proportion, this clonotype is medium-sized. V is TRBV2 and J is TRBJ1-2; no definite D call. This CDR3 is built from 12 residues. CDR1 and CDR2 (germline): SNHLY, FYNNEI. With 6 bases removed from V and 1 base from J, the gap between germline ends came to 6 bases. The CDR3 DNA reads TGTGCCAGCAGCCGACATAACTATGGCTACACCTTC. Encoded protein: CASSRHNYGYTF.

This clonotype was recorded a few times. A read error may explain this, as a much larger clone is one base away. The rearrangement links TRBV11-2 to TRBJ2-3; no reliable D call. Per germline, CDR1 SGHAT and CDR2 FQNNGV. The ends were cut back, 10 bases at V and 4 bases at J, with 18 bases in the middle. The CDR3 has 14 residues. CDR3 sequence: CATKLRLVADTQYF. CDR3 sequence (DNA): TGTGCCACCAAGCTCCGGCTAGTGGCAGATACGCAGTATTTT.

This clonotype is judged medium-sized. CDR3 bases: TGTGCCAGCAGTTCCCTACTAGCGGGAGAGTCAGATACGCAGTATTTT. It specifies CASSSLLAGESDTQYF. The chain joins TRBV27 to TRBJ2-3; 11 bases fit TRBD2. There are 16 residues in the CDR3. The J segment lost 4 bases and the V segment lost 4 bases, leaving 7 bases of the junction unmatched. From germline, CDR1 is MNHEY and CDR2 SMNVEV (reference sequence).